This passage covers 14 T cell receptor beta chains from one sample sequenced in a study of T-cell reconstitution after alpha-beta-depleted transplantation in children. Molecular barcoding with unique molecular identifiers was used for the TCRbeta library. MiXCR, applied by TCRdb to the PCR reads, yields one record per CDR3 protein. The table lists 900,000 or so distinct CDR3 sequences, roughly 15% of them singletons. Material: PBMCs, mostly from graft donor cells, obtained 360 days after TCRalphabeta/CD19-depleted stem cell transplant. The receptor set was obtained from a male patient younger than 18 who had a stem cell transplant for acute lymphoblastic leukemia, so the T cells may come from the graft donor.

The gene calls are TRBV29-1 and TRBJ2-7; D might be TRBD1 (5 bases). Deletions cut 2 bases from V and 3 bases from J, with 8 bases between. Germline lookup yields CDR1 SQVTM and CDR2 ANQGSEA. The CDR3 covers 12 residues. The CDR3 bases are TGCAGCGTTGAATCGGACAACTACGAGCAGTACTTC. Encoded protein: CSVESDNYEQYF.

The chain joins TRBV27 to TRBJ2-1; 9 bases are a match to TRBD1. Germline CDR1 is MNHEY and CDR2 is SMNVEV (reference sequence). J was trimmed by 4 bases and V by 5 bases; bases with no gene match: 9. This CDR3 spans 16 amino acids. The chain's CDR3 is CASSTSGTGIYNEQFF. In nucleotides, the CDR3 is TGTGCCAGCAGTACCTCCGGGACAGGGATATACAATGAGCAGTTCTTC.

This clonotype was seen repeatedly, ten times or more. The genes are TRBV5-1 and TRBJ2-3; TRBD1 is a possible D gene (6 bases). CDR3 length: 15 residues. From germline, CDR1 is SGHRS and CDR2 YFSETQ. V lost 4 bases and J 7 bases, leaving 19 bases between the germline ends. CDR3 protein: CASSGTGTTQNTQYF. CDR3 in DNA: TGCGCCAGCAGCGGAACCGGGACAACACAGAATACGCAGTATTTT.

This clonotype has a handful of counts. The chain combines TRBV20-1 with TRBJ2-2; D gene uncertain. V shed 5 bases and J shed 3 bases, with 16 bases lying between them. Germline V lookup: CDR1 DFQATT, CDR2 SNEGSKA (reference sequence). The CDR3 is 15 amino acids. This CDR3 reads CSARLPLRDTGELFF. The CDR3 DNA sequence: TGCAGTGCTCGACTGCCCCTTCGGGACACCGGGGAGCTGTTTTTT.

There are a few counts of this clonotype. CDR3 in amino acids: CASSELGGQGDEQFF. CDR3 bases: TGTGCCAGCAGCGAGCTGGGGGGACAGGGCGATGAGCAGTTCTTC. The chain joins TRBV7-9 to TRBJ2-1; 9 positions match TRBD1. Germline CDR1 and CDR2: SEHNR and FQNEAQ (reference sequence). The J segment lost 8 bases and the V segment lost 5 bases, leaving 10 bases of the junction unmatched. There are 15 residues in the CDR3. Drawing the rest from reference TRBV7-9 and TRBJ2-1, the complete variable domain is DTGVSQNPRHKITKRGQNVTFRCDPISEHNRLYWYRQTLGQGPEFLTYFQNEAQLEKSRLLSDRFSAERPKGSFSTLEIQRTEQGDSAMYLCASSELGGQGDEQFFGPGTRLTVL.

This chain joins TRBV7-9 and TRBJ1-4; TRBD1 might be the D (6 bases). The V and J ends lost 3 bases and 5 bases respectively, with 16 bases between them. Germline CDR1 SEHNR, CDR2 FQNEAQ (reference sequence). The CDR3 is made up of 16 amino acids. In DNA form, the CDR3 reads TGTGCCAGCAGCTTCCCAGGGGCCGCCGCGAATGAAAAACTGTTTTTT. It encodes CASSFPGAAANEKLFF.

V usage is TRBV12-3 or TRBV12-4 and J usage is TRBJ2-1, with 11 bases identical to TRBD2. The CDR3 consists of 16 residues. The V segment lost 6 bases and the J segment 5 bases; nucleotides outside the gene matches: 9. The CDR3 reads CASRPPLAGAHNEQFF. CDR3 DNA: TGTGCCAGCAGGCCCCCACTAGCGGGAGCACACAATGAGCAGTTCTTC.

J is TRBJ2-7 and V is TRBV14, with no clear D. From germline, CDR1 is SGHDN and CDR2 FVKESK. The CDR3 sequence is 16 residues long. Trimming took 0 bases from V and 0 from J, leaving 12 bases between them. CDR3 nucleotide sequence: TGTGCCAGCAGCCAAGACGTCCCGGTTCCCTCCTACGAGCAGTACTTC. Translation gives CASSQDVPVPSYEQYF.

This clonotype has ten or more counts. V gene TRBV4-2 combines with J gene TRBJ2-7; tentative D call: TRBD2 (5 bases). The CDR3 runs to 13 residues. Trimming removed 3 bases at V and 4 bases at J, with 10 bases between. Per germline, CDR1 LGHNA and CDR2 YNFKEQ. The CDR3 protein is CASSHIPGYEQYF. CDR3 nucleotide sequence: TGTGCCAGCAGCCATATTCCGGGGTACGAGCAGTACTTC.

The J gene is TRBJ1-1, the V gene TRBV12-3 or TRBV12-4; no reliable D call. V shed 0 bases and J shed 10 bases, with 6 bases lying between them. This CDR3 spans 11 amino acids. The CDR3 here is CASSLAGTAFF. CDR3 DNA sequence: TGTGCCAGCAGTTTAGCAGGTACAGCTTTCTTT.

This clonotype was seen only a few times. This chain links TRBV4-1 with TRBJ2-3, with unresolved D. Germline V gene sequence: CDR1 MGHRA, CDR2 YSYEKL. This CDR3 region has 14 residues. Trimming took off 2 bases at V and 0 bases at J, with 6 bases between the two ends. CDR3 DNA sequence: TGCGCCAGCAGCCAACACAAGAGCACAGATACGCAGTATTTT. The encoded protein is CASSQHKSTDTQYF.

This clonotype was seen ten or more times. The J gene is TRBJ2-1, the V gene TRBV15, with unresolved D. The CDR3 contains 12 residues. Trimming cost V 1 base and J 9 bases, with 7 bases left between them. The germline gives CDR1 LNHNV, CDR2 YYDKDF (reference sequence). The CDR3 protein is CATSRALGEQFF. CDR3 nucleotide sequence: TGTGCCACCAGCAGAGCCCTGGGTGAGCAGTTCTTC.

The chain's CDR3 is CASSLTGLAGGVNEQFF. CDR3 in DNA: TGTGCCAGCAGCTTAACAGGACTAGCGGGAGGCGTTAATGAGCAGTTCTTC. The chain couples TRBV7-3 to TRBJ2-1, with TRBD2 identical over 14 bases. V gave up 0 bases and J gave up 7 bases; unmatched junction bases: 5. The germline V gene has CDR1 SGHTA and CDR2 FQGTGA. There are 17 residues in the CDR3.

This clonotype occurred a few times. This rearrangement joins TRBV29-1 to TRBJ2-1; a possible D gene is TRBD2 (6 bases). The CDR3 is made up of 12 amino acids. The germline V gene has CDR1 SQVTM and CDR2 ANQGSEA. V was clipped by 8 bases and J by 3 bases, with 11 bases between them. The CDR3 loop reads CSTGGYYNEQFF. The CDR3 bases are TGCAGCACCGGGGGATACTACAATGAGCAGTTCTTC.